The rows below give T cell receptor beta chains drawn from one sample of a study of T cell repertoires in cytomegalovirus infection. In TCRdb, the reads were re-called with MiXCR into one record per CDR3 protein. The sample includes approximately 730,000 distinct CDR3 sequences, about 30% of them seen just once. Their antigens remain unidentified. Sequencing used cultured PBMCs, obtained from culture after CMV antigen stimulation. The receptors come from a human donor in good health (CMV status not recorded). Some clones in this sample may be carry-over from other donors' samples. The CDR3 runs from the conserved cysteine through the conserved F or W. A D gene is named only where the DNA matches it firmly. The listing skips clone size in some rows; elsewhere it reads once, few, many or a size class.

J,D,size,V,CDR3,DNA
TRBJ1-2,-,many,TRBV7-2,CASSLAAVANYGYTF,TGTGCCAGCAGCTTAGCGGCTGTTGCTAACTATGGCTACACCTTC
TRBJ2-7,-,-,TRBV6-6,CASSYREYEQYF,TGTGCCAGCAGTTACAGGGAGTACGAGCAGTACTTC
TRBJ1-5,-,few,TRBV11-2,CASSSTLDNQPQHF,TGTGCCAGCAGCTCTACTTTGGATAATCAGCCCCAGCATTTT
TRBJ1-1,-,many,TRBV7-8,CASSQRTTEAFF,TGTGCCAGCAGCCAAAGGACGACTGAAGCTTTCTTT
TRBJ2-6,-,few,TRBV7-6,CASSLRGRGANVLTF,TGTGCCAGCAGCTTAAGAGGGCGAGGGGCCAACGTCCTGACTTTC
TRBJ1-1,-,few,TRBV10-2,CASSDVGGKAFF,TGCGCCAGCAGTGACGTCGGGGGTAAGGCTTTCTTT
TRBJ1-5,-,-,TRBV20-1,CSVPKRGFRLGNQPQHF,TGCAGTGTTCCAAAGAGAGGCTTCCGCTTAGGCAATCAGCCCCAGCATTTT
TRBJ2-1,TRBD2,many,TRBV27,CASSLAGGYNEQFF,TGTGCCAGCAGCTTAGCGGGAGGGTACAATGAGCAGTTCTTC
TRBJ1-1,-,-,TRBV12-3/TRBV12-4,CASSFGHNTEAFF,TGTGCCAGCTCATTCGGACACAACACTGAAGCTTTCTTT
TRBJ1-4,-,-,TRBV7-2,CASSSRGGLYEKLFF,TGTGCCAGCAGCTCCAGAGGGGGATTATATGAAAAACTGTTTTTT
TRBJ2-1,TRBD2,many,TRBV7-2,CASRGTSYGNEQFF,TGTGCCAGTAGAGGGACTAGCTACGGCAATGAGCAGTTCTTC
TRBJ1-6,TRBD1,-,TRBV4-2,CASSQDLGQGGSPLHF,TGTGCCAGCAGCCAAGATCTGGGACAGGGAGGATCACCCCTCCACTTT
TRBJ2-3,TRBD2,-,TRBV19,CASSINLAVTDTQYF,TGTGCCAGTAGTATAAACCTAGCGGTGACAGATACGCAGTATTTT
TRBJ2-1,-,-,TRBV2,CASSEVGGLYNEQFF,TGTGCCAGCAGTGAGGTGGGAGGACTCTACAATGAGCAGTTCTTC
TRBJ2-3,-,few,TRBV30,CAWSDTDTQYF,TGTGCCTGGTCGGACACCGATACGCAGTATTTT
TRBJ2-3,TRBD1,-,TRBV4-2,CASSEGGTGDTQYF,TGTGCCAGCAGCGAAGGGGGGACAGGGGATACGCAGTATTTT
TRBJ2-7,-,-,TRBV5-6,CASSLVGLTSSYEQYF,TGTGCCAGCAGCTTGGTGGGGCTGACCAGCTCCTACGAGCAGTACTTC
TRBJ2-7,TRBD2,-,TRBV12-3/TRBV12-4,CASRPPGLVSYEQYF,TGTGCCAGCAGGCCCCCGGGACTAGTTTCCTACGAGCAGTACTTC
TRBJ2-2,-,-,TRBV2,CASMVGGSGELFF,TGTGCCAGCATGGTTGGGGGGTCCGGGGAGCTGTTTTTT
TRBJ2-7,-,few,TRBV7-2,CASSFPGVEQYF,TGTGCCAGCAGCTTTCCCGGTGTGGAGCAGTACTTC